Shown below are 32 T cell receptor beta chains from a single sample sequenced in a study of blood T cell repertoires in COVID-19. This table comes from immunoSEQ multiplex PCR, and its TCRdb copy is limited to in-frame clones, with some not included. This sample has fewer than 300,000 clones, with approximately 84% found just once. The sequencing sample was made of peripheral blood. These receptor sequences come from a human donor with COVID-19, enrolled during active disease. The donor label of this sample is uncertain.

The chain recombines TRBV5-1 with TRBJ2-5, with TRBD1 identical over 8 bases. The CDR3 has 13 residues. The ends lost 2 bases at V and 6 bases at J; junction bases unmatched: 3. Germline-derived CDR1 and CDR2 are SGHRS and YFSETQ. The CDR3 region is CASSFTGGQTQYF. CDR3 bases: TGCGCCAGCAGCTTCACAGGGGGGCAGACCCAGTACTTC.

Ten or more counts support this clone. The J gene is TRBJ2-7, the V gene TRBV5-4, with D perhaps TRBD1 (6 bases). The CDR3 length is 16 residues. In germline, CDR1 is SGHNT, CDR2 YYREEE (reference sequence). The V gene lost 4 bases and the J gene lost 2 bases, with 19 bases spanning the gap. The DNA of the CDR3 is TGTGCCAGCAGCGATCCCCGGGACAAAAATACCTACGAGCAGTACTTC. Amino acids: CASSDPRDKNTYEQYF.

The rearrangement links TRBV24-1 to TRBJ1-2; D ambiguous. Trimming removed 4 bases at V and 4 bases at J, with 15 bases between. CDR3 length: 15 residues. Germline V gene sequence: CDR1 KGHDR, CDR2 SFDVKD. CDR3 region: CATSESDLRVYGYTF. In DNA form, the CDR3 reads TGTGCCACCAGTGAATCGGACTTGCGGGTCTATGGCTACACCTTC.

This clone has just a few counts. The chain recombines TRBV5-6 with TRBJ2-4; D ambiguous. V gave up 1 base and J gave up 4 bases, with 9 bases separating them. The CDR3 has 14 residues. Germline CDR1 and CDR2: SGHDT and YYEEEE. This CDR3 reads CASSLYEDKNIQYF. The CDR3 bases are TGTGCCAGCAGCTTGTATGAGGATAAAAACATTCAGTACTTC.

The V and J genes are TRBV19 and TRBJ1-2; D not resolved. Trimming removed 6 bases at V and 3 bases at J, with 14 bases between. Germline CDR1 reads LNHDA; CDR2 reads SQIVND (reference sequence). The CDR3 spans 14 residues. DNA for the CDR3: TGTGCCAGTAGACGGTTTGTGAGGGACTATGGCTACACCTTC. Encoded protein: CASRRFVRDYGYTF.

This CDR3 reads CASSLGEVRVTDTQYF. The CDR3 DNA sequence: TGCGCCAGCAGCTTGGGTGAGGTCAGGGTAACAGATACGCAGTATTTT. The V and J genes are TRBV5-1 and TRBJ2-3, with D possibly being TRBD1 (5 bases). V dropped 0 bases and J dropped 3 bases, with 14 bases sitting between them. The CDR3 is 16 amino acids. CDR1 and CDR2 (germline): SGHRS, YFSETQ.

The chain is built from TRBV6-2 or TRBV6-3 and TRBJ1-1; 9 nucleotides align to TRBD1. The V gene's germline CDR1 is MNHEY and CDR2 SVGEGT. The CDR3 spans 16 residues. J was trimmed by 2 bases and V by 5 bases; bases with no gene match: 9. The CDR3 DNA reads TGTGCCAGCAGTCGACTCATGACAGGGGGAAACACTGAAGCTTTCTTT. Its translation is CASSRLMTGGNTEAFF.

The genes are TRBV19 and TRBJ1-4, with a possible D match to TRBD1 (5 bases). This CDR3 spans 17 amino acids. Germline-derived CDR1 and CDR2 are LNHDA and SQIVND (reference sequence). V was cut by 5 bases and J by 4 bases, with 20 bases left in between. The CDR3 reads CASSDGGRRGDNEKLFF. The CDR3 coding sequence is TGTGCCAGTAGTGATGGAGGCCGGAGGGGCGATAATGAAAAACTGTTTTTT.

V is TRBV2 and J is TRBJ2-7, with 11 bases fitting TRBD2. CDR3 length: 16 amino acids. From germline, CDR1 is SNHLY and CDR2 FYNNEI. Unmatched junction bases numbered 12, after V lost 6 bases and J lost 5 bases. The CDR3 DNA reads TGTGCCAGCAGGCGACTCCTTAGCGGGAGGGTGGACGAGCAGTACTTC. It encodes CASRRLLSGRVDEQYF.

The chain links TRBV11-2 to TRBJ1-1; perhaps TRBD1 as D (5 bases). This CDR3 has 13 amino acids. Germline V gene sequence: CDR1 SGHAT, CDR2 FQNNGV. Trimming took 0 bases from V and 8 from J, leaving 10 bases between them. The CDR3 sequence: CASSLEQETEAFF. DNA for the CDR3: TGTGCCAGCAGCTTAGAACAGGAGACAGAAGCTTTCTTT.

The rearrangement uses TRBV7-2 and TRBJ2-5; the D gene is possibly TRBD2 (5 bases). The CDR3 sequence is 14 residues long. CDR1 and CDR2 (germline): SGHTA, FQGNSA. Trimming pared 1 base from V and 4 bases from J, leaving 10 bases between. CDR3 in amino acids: CASSLDRAGETQYF. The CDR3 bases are TGTGCCAGCAGCTTAGACCGGGCGGGAGAGACCCAGTACTTC.

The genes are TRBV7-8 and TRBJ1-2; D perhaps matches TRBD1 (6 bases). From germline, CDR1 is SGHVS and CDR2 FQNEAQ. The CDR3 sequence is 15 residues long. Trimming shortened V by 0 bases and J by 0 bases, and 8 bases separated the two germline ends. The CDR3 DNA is TGTGCCAGCAGCTTAGCGGGGGACACTAACTATGGCTACACCTTC. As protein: CASSLAGDTNYGYTF.

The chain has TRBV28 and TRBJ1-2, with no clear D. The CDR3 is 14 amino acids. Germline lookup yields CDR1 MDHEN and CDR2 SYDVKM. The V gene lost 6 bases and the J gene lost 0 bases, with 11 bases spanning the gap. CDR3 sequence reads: CASSGVLPNYGYTF. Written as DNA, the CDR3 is TGTGCCAGCAGCGGGGTCTTACCTAACTATGGCTACACCTTC.

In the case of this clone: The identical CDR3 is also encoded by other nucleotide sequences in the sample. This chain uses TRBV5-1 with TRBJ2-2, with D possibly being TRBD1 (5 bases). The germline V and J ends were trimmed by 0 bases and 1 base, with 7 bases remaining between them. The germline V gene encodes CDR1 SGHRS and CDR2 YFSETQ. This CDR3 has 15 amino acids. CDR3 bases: TGCGCCAGCAGCTTGGTGCAGGGGAACACCGGGGAGCTGTTTTTT. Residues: CASSLVQGNTGELFF.

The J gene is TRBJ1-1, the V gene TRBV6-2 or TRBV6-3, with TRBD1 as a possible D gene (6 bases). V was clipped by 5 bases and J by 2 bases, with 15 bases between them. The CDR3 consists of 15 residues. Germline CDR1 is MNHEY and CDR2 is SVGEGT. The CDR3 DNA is TGTGCCAGCAGTAACACCGTGACAGGTAACACTGAAGCTTTCTTT. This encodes CASSNTVTGNTEAFF.

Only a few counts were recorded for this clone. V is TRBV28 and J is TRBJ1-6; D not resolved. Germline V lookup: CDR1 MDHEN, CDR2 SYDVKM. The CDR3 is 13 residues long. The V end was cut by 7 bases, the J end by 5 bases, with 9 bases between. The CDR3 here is CASNGGNNSPLHF. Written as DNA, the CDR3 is TGTGCCAGCAACGGAGGGAATAATTCACCCCTCCACTTT.

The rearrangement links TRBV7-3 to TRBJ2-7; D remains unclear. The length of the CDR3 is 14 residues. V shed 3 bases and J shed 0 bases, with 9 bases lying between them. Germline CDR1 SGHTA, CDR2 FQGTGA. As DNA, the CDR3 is TGTGCCAGCAGCTTTTCACGAGACTCCTACGAGCAGTACTTC. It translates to CASSFSRDSYEQYF.

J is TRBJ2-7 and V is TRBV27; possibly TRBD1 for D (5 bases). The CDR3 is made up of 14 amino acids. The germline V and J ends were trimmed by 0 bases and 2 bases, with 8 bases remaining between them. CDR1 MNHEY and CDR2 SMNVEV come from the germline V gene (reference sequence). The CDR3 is CASSLSQGTYEQYF. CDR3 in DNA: TGTGCCAGCAGTTTATCGCAGGGAACCTACGAGCAGTACTTC.

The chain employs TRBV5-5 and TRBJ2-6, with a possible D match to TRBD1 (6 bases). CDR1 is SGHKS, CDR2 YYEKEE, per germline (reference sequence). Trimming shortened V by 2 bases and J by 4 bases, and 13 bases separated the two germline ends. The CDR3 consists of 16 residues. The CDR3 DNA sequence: TGTGCCAGCAGCTTTGGGGGTGGGGGCGGGGCCAACGTCCTGACTTTC. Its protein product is CASSFGGGGGANVLTF. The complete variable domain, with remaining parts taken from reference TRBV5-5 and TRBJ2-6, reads DAGVTQSPTHLIKTRGQQVTLRCSPISGHKSVSWYQQVLGQGPQFIFQYYEKEERGRGNFPDRFSARQFPNYSSELNVNALLLGDSALYLCASSFGGGGGANVLTFGAGSRLTVL.

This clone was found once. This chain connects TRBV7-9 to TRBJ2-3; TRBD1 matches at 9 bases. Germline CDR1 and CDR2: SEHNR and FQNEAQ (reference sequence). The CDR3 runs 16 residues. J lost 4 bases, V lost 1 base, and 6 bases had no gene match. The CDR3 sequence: CASSLVGQGPADTQYF. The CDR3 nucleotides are TGTGCCAGCAGCTTAGTGGGACAGGGCCCCGCAGATACGCAGTATTTT.

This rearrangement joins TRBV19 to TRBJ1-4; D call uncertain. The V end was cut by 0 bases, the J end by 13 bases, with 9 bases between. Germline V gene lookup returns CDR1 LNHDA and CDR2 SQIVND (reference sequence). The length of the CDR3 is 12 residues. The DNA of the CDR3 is TGTGCCAGTAGTATAGATCACCGGAGACTGTTTTTT. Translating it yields CASSIDHRRLFF.

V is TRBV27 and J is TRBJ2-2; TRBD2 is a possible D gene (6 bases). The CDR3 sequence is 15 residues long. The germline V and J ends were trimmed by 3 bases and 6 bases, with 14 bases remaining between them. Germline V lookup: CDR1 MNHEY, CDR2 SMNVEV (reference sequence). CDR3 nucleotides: TGTGCCAGCAGTTTCACGGGAGCCTCCCCCGGGGAGCTGTTTTTT. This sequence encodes CASSFTGASPGELFF.

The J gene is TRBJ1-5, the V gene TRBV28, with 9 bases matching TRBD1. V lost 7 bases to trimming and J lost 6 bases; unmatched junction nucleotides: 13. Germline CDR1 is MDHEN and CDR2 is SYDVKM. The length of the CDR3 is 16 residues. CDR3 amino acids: CASTSRDREVGQPQHF. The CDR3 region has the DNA TGTGCCAGCACGTCCCGGGACAGGGAGGTTGGTCAGCCCCAGCATTTT.

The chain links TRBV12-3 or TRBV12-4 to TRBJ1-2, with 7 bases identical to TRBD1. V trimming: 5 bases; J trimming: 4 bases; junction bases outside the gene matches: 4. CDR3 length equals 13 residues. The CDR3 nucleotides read TGTGCCAGCAGTGACACAGGGGTCTATGGCTACACCTTC. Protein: CASSDTGVYGYTF.

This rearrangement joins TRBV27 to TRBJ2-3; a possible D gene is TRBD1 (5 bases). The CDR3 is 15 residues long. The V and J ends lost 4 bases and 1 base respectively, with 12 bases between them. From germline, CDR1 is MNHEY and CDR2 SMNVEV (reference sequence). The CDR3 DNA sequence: TGTGCCAGCAGTTCCAGGGAAACGGGCACAGATACGCAGTATTTT. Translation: CASSSRETGTDTQYF.

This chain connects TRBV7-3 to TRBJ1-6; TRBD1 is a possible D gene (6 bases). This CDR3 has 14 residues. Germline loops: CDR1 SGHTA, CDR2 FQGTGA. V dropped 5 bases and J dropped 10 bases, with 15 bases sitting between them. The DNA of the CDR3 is TGTGCCAGCAGCCCGATCCTCAGGGGCTCACCCCTCCACTTT. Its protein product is CASSPILRGSPLHF.

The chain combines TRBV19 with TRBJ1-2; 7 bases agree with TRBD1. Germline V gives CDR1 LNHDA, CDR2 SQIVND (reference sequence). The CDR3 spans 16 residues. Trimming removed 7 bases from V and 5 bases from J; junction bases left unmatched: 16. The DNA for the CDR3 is TGTGCCAGTACCCATCCAGGCAGGGGGAGTTTTTATGGCTACACCTTC. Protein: CASTHPGRGSFYGYTF.

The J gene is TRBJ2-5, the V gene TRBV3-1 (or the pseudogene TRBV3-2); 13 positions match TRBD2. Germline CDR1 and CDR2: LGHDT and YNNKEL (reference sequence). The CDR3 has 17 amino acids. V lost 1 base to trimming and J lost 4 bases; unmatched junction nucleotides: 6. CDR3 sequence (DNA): TGTGCCAGCAGCCAAGCCACTAGCGGGAGGGCCGCAGAGACCCAGTACTTC. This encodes CASSQATSGRAAETQYF.

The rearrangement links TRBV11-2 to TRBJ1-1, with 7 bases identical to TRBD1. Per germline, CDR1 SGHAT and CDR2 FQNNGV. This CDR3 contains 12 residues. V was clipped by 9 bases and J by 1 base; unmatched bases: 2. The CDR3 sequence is CASRQGNTEAFF. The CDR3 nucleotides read TGTGCCAGTCGACAGGGGAACACTGAAGCTTTCTTT. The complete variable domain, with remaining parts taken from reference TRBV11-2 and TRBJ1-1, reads EAGVAQSPRYKIIEKRQSVAFWCNPISGHATLYWYQQILGQGPKLLIQFQNNGVVDDSQLPKDRFSAERLKGVDSTLKIQPAKLEDSAVYLCASRQGNTEAFFGQGTRLTVV.

The CDR3 region is CASSVGRGNQPQHF. The CDR3 DNA sequence: TGTGCCAGCAGCGTAGGAAGAGGGAATCAGCCCCAGCATTTT. This chain joins TRBV9 and TRBJ1-5, with D hard to call. Germline V gene data show CDR1 as SGDLS and CDR2 as YYNGEE. The CDR3 covers 14 residues. V was pared by 0 bases and J by 4 bases, with 8 bases between.

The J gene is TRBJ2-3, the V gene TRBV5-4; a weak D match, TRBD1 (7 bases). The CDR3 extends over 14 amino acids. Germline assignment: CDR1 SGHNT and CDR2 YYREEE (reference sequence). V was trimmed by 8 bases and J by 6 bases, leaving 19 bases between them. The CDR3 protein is CAREGNRGWDTQYF. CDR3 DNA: TGTGCCAGGGAGGGAAACAGGGGATGGGATACGCAGTATTTT.

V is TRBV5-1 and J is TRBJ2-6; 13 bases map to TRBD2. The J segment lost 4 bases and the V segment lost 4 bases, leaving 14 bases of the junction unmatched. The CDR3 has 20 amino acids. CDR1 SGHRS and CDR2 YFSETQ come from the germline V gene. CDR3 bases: TGCGCCAGCAGCCCAACTGCCCGACTAGCGGGAGGCTCCGGGGCCAACGTCCTGACTTTC. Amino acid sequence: CASSPTARLAGGSGANVLTF.